This T cell receptor beta chain was found in a study of T cells in Graves' hyperthyroidism and ophthalmopathy. For the diagnoses, clinical symptoms, serum thyroxine and TRAb, thyroid ultrasound and orbital computed tomography were used. RNA transcripts served as the template for amplifying TCR beta CDR3 regions. HTBI primers were used for first-round RT-PCR of the TCR CDR3. Each CDR3 protein gets one entry after TCRdb re-called the multiplex PCR reads with MiXCR. The sample has hundreds of thousands of distinct CDR3 sequences; less than 25% are singletons. V dropped 6 bases and J dropped 5; count of bases not matched to a gene: 6. There are 12 residues in the CDR3. In germline, CDR1 is DFQATT, CDR2 SNEGSKA (reference sequence). Study-wide results and limits: Ophthalmopathy was identified by the model a median around 6 months ahead of onset. A model using 13 V-J features told ophthalmopathy apart from stable hyperthyroidism. Blood samples included most of the expanded thyroid clonotypes exceeding 0.001.

The table lists this clonotype with a few counts. Its antigen is unknown. The specimen was blood. The sequence derives from a man aged 30-40 years with Graves' ophthalmopathy. The genes are TRBV20-1 and TRBJ2-7; 8 nucleotides agree with TRBD1. CDR3 sequence (DNA): TGCAGTGCCAACGGGGACAGGAACGAGCAGTACTTC. It is translated as CSANGDRNEQYF.